This section outlines one TCR beta chain sequence together with its context. Its antigen is as yet unknown. The record originates from a study of OX40 agonist ivuxolimab in advanced cancers. The study's findings and limits: Relative to CD4+ cells, CD8+ T cells on average had more expanded clones. Partial responders at 0.1-3.0 mg/kg showed near-lowest clonal expansion.

The method was immunoSEQ multiplex PCR; TCRdb's version includes in-frame clones alone and lacks a portion of them. Of around 100,000 clones in the sample, approximately 95% were seen once. The sample consisted of CD4+ or CD8+ T cells sorted from blood, taken in a trial of the OX40 agonist ivuxolimab. The source is an adult with an advanced solid tumor such as melanoma, head and neck, liver or kidney cancer.

CDR3 nucleotide sequence: TGTGCCAGCAGCGTCGGGACAGGCATATCACCCCTCCACTTT. Protein: CASSVGTGISPLHF. The chain carries TRBV9 and TRBJ1-6; TRBD1 agrees at 8 bases. The CDR3 spans 14 residues. Germline lookup yields CDR1 SGDLS and CDR2 YYNGEE. The junction had 5 bases not matched to a gene; V was cut back by 2 bases and J by 10 bases.